These T cell receptor beta chains were read from a single sample in a study of post-analysis software for immune sequencing data. TCRdb analysed the PCR reads with MiXCR anew, one entry per CDR3 protein. The table records some 690,000 distinct CDR3 sequences, roughly three fifths of them present only once. The sequencing input was blood. The receptors derive from a girl aged 2-10 years with multiple sclerosis. Each CDR3 is given with its conserved first and last residue. D genes are given only for firm matches. The listing skips clone size in some rows; elsewhere it reads once, few, many or a size class.

CDR3 protein	CDR3 DNA	clone size	D gene	J gene	V gene
CSARDLGGLLYF	TGCAGTGCTAGAGACCTAGGGGGGCTTCTGTACTTC	few	NA	TRBJ2-7	TRBV20-1
CATSDLRFPGGYNEQFF	TGTGCCACCAGTGATTTGCGATTTCCGGGGGGGTACAATGAGCAGTTCTTC	NA	TRBD2	TRBJ2-1	TRBV24-1
CSAATSGRAGNEQFF	TGCAGTGCTGCGACTAGCGGGAGGGCCGGGAATGAGCAGTTCTTC	NA	TRBD2	TRBJ2-1	TRBV20-1
CSARDRAEYGYTF	TGCAGTGCTAGAGATAGGGCGGAATATGGCTACACCTTC	NA	NA	TRBJ1-2	TRBV20-1
CSAQLADTQYF	TGCAGTGCTCAACTAGCAGATACGCAGTATTTT	NA	NA	TRBJ2-3	TRBV20-1
CASSFLADSIDTQYF	TGTGCCAGCAGCTTCCTAGCGGATAGCATAGATACGCAGTATTTT	once	TRBD2	TRBJ2-3	TRBV7-2
CAIKQGAGTEAFF	TGTGCCATCAAACAGGGGGCGGGGACTGAAGCTTTCTTT	NA	TRBD1	TRBJ1-1	TRBV10-3
CASGDRGSYNEQFF	TGTGCCAGCGGTGACAGGGGGTCCTACAATGAGCAGTTCTTC	NA	TRBD1	TRBJ2-1	TRBV11-1
CAGGQGSTEAFF	TGTGCGGGGGGACAGGGGAGCACTGAAGCTTTCTTT	NA	TRBD1	TRBJ1-1	TRBV7-9
CASALAGAETQYF	TGTGCCAGCGCCCTAGCGGGAGCAGAGACCCAGTACTTC	NA	TRBD2	TRBJ2-5	TRBV6-5
CSVSGDRGTYEQYF	TGCAGCGTGTCGGGGGACAGGGGAACCTACGAGCAGTACTTC	NA	TRBD1	TRBJ2-7	TRBV29-1
CSARGQLAGARDTQYF	TGCAGTGCTAGAGGCCAACTAGCGGGAGCTAGGGATACGCAGTATTTT	once	TRBD2	TRBJ2-3	TRBV20-1
CASSYLSGGLRNTQYF	TGTGCCAGCAGTTACCTTTCGGGAGGGTTACGAAATACGCAGTATTTT	NA	TRBD2	TRBJ2-3	TRBV5-4
CASSNLGQLMNTEAFF	TGTGCCAGCAGTAATCTGGGACAGTTAATGAACACTGAGGCTTTCTTT	NA	TRBD1	TRBJ1-1	TRBV6-2/TRBV6-3
CSVVPGDDYGYTF	TGCAGCGTTGTGCCAGGGGACGACTATGGCTACACCTTC	few	NA	TRBJ1-2	TRBV29-1
CASSLGGASNTEAFF	TGTGCCAGCAGCTTAGGGGGGGCTTCGAACACTGAAGCTTTCTTT	NA	NA	TRBJ1-1	TRBV7-2
CSVEKGPGRAETQYF	TGCAGCGTTGAAAAGGGGCCAGGGAGGGCGGAGACCCAGTACTTC	few	TRBD2	TRBJ2-5	TRBV29-1
CSASGPGAGYTF	TGCAGTGCTAGCGGCCCAGGGGCTGGCTACACCTTC	NA	NA	TRBJ1-2	TRBV20-1
CASSLGFGQTSNEQFF	TGCGCCAGCAGCTTGGGTTTCGGCCAGACTTCAAATGAGCAGTTCTTC	few	NA	TRBJ2-1	TRBV5-1
CASSFSGTGGFMQTLRKNIQYF	TGTGCCAGCAGCTTTTCCGGGACAGGGGGCTTTATGCAGACTTTAAGGAAAAACATTCAGTACTTC	few	TRBD1	TRBJ2-4	TRBV11-2
CASRQTSGSADTQYF	TGTGCCAGCAGACAGACTAGCGGGAGTGCAGATACGCAGTATTTT	NA	TRBD2	TRBJ2-3	TRBV6-2/TRBV6-3
CASSSTFGSSNNEQFF	TGTGCCAGCAGTTCGACCTTCGGGTCATCGAACAATGAGCAGTTCTTC	NA	NA	TRBJ2-1	TRBV6-6
CASSSGTVYEQYF	TGTGCCAGCAGTTCCGGGACAGTCTACGAGCAGTACTTC	many	TRBD1	TRBJ2-7	TRBV12-3/TRBV12-4
CACSSSGNTIYF	TGTGCCTGCTCGTCCTCTGGAAACACCATATATTTT	NA	NA	TRBJ1-3	TRBV6-5
CSASAPDTQYF	TGCAGTGCTAGTGCGCCAGATACGCAGTATTTT	NA	NA	TRBJ2-3	TRBV20-1
CASSDRGDLYEQYF	TGTGCCAGCAGTGACCGCGGGGATCTCTACGAGCAGTACTTC	NA	NA	TRBJ2-7	TRBV6-5
CSVGAGGGAFF	TGCAGCGTGGGGGCAGGGGGGGGGGCTTTCTTT	NA	TRBD1	TRBJ1-1	TRBV29-1
CASSSKRGPTDTQYF	TGTGCCAGCAGCTCCAAGAGGGGGCCCACAGATACGCAGTATTTT	NA	TRBD1	TRBJ2-3	TRBV7-2
CASSLYGTSGNADTQYF	TGTGCCAGCAGCTTATATGGGACTAGCGGGAATGCAGATACGCAGTATTTT	NA	TRBD2	TRBJ2-3	TRBV7-2
CASSPRSRWDTQYF	TGTGCCAGCAGTCCCAGGTCTCGGTGGGATACGCAGTATTTT	once	NA	TRBJ2-3	TRBV6-2/TRBV6-3
CASIRRGSSYEQYF	TGCGCCAGCATCAGGCGGGGCTCCTCCTACGAGCAGTACTTC	NA	NA	TRBJ2-7	TRBV6-1
CASSESGLAGFWGDTQYF	TGTGCCAGCAGTGAATCAGGTCTAGCGGGGTTCTGGGGCGATACGCAGTATTTT	NA	TRBD2	TRBJ2-3	TRBV25-1
CASSRSTGGNTQYF	TGTGCCAGCAGCCGATCGACAGGCGGGAATACGCAGTATTTT	NA	NA	TRBJ2-3	TRBV3-1
CALMGGASSYNEQFF	TGTGCCCTGATGGGGGGGGCCAGCTCCTACAATGAGCAGTTCTTC	NA	NA	TRBJ2-1	TRBV30
CASSLRGDGEQFF	TGTGCCAGCAGCTTAAGAGGGGACGGTGAGCAGTTCTTC	NA	NA	TRBJ2-1	TRBV7-3
CASSLGRHEQYF	TGTGCCAGCAGTTTGGGTCGGCATGAGCAGTACTTC	few	NA	TRBJ2-7	TRBV7-9
CASRSRARPSTDTQYF	TGTGCCAGCAGGTCCCGGGCCCGACCTAGCACAGATACGCAGTATTTT	NA	NA	TRBJ2-3	TRBV12-3/TRBV12-4
CATSDLKTGYGYTF	TGTGCCACCAGTGATTTAAAGACAGGCTATGGCTACACCTTC	NA	NA	TRBJ1-2	TRBV24-1
CASSVVPGEQYF	TGTGCCAGCAGCGTAGTCCCCGGAGAGCAGTACTTC	once	NA	TRBJ2-7	TRBV9
CASSLQGGGEETQYF	TGTGCCAGCAGCTTACAGGGTGGTGGAGAGGAGACCCAGTACTTC	few	NA	TRBJ2-5	TRBV7-8